A single sample gave rise to the 16 T cell receptor beta chains below, sequenced in a study of control samples from healthy donors and cancer patients. Data came from immunoSEQ multiplex PCR; TCRdb stores just in-frame clones and leaves some out. The repertoire includes some 130,000 clones, more than 80% of them detected once, and about 2.5% sits in the top ten. Sequencing was performed on blood. Every receptor here comes from a man in his forties or fifties in good health.

This rearrangement joins TRBV4-1 to TRBJ1-3; perhaps TRBD1 as D (5 bases). Germline V gives CDR1 MGHRA, CDR2 YSYEKL. V lost 3 bases and J lost 0, with 12 bases in between. This CDR3 has 16 amino acids. CDR3 in amino acids: CASSHREGSSGNTIYF. CDR3 nucleotide sequence: TGCGCCAGCAGCCACCGTGAGGGGAGCTCTGGAAACACCATATATTTT.

The gene calls are TRBV6-5 and TRBJ1-6; 8 bases are shared with TRBD1. Trimming removed 6 bases from V and 4 bases from J; junction bases left unmatched: 5. Germline V gene sequence: CDR1 MNHEY, CDR2 SVGAGI. This CDR3 is built from 15 residues. The CDR3 DNA is TGTGCCAGCAGCTTCACAGGGGGGTATAATTCACCCCTCCACTTT. Translating gives CASSFTGGYNSPLHF.

This clone was seen once. This chain uses TRBV11-1 with TRBJ2-7; tentative D call: TRBD1 (6 bases). The CDR3 spans 13 residues. Deletions cut 5 bases from V and 6 bases from J, with 14 bases between. CDR1 is SGHAT and CDR2 is FQDESV in the germline V gene (reference sequence). The CDR3 is CASSPYTGIEQYF. The CDR3 DNA is TGTGCCAGCAGCCCGTATACAGGGATCGAGCAGTACTTC.

V and J are TRBV11-2 and TRBJ2-7; no clear D gene. Germline CDR1 reads SGHAT; CDR2 reads FQNNGV. The CDR3 covers 13 residues. V gave up 5 bases and J gave up 3 bases, with 11 bases separating them. The CDR3 here is CASSATIFYEQYF. The CDR3 DNA reads TGTGCCAGCAGCGCCACGATATTCTACGAGCAGTACTTC.

The chain links TRBV9 to TRBJ1-4; the D is unclear. The germline V gene encodes CDR1 SGDLS and CDR2 YYNGEE. This CDR3 is 15 amino acids long. The V and J ends lost 0 bases and 0 bases respectively, with 6 bases between them. The CDR3, as DNA: TGTGCCAGCAGCGTAGTGCCTACAACTAATGAAAAACTGTTTTTT. Its translation is CASSVVPTTNEKLFF.

This chain connects TRBV19 to TRBJ1-5; D is ambiguous. CDR1 is LNHDA and CDR2 is SQIVND in the germline V gene (reference sequence). The CDR3 runs 14 residues. Between the trimmed V and J ends, which lost 3 bases and 6 bases, there was a span of 12 bases. The CDR3 loop is CASSIFSVGQPQHF. The CDR3 region has the DNA TGTGCCAGTAGTATTTTCTCCGTCGGTCAGCCCCAGCATTTT.

CDR3 residues: CAWSALFTWQRGEQYF. The CDR3 nucleotides are TGTGCCTGGAGCGCACTATTTACATGGCAACGGGGTGAGCAGTACTTC. The chain is built from TRBV30 and TRBJ2-7, with a weak D call TRBD2 (5 bases). In germline, CDR1 is GTSNPN, CDR2 SVGIG (reference sequence). This CDR3 is built from 16 residues. The V gene lost 3 bases and the J gene lost 7 bases, with 25 bases spanning the gap.

V usage is TRBV19 and J usage is TRBJ2-1; 8 positions match TRBD1. Trimming took 10 bases from V and 5 from J; bases not matched to a gene: 7. Germline loops: CDR1 LNHDA, CDR2 SQIVND (reference sequence). This CDR3 is built from 13 residues. The CDR3 nucleotides read TGTGCCACCAGGGACAGGCCTAACAATGAGCAGTTCTTC. The encoded protein is CATRDRPNNEQFF.

Note on this clone: This sample also contains other DNA sequences that code for the same CDR3. The chain has TRBV5-4 and TRBJ2-7, with 11 bases that match TRBD1. The CDR3 consists of 14 residues. Germline CDR1 and CDR2: SGHNT and YYREEE (reference sequence). The J segment lost 4 bases and the V segment lost 4 bases, leaving 4 bases of the junction unmatched. The CDR3 is CASSIGTGGYEQYF. In DNA form, the CDR3 reads TGTGCCAGCAGCATTGGGACAGGGGGTTACGAGCAGTACTTC.

The rearrangement links TRBV27 to TRBJ2-1; 11 positions match TRBD2. The V and J ends lost 6 bases and 4 bases, in that order; junction bases with no gene match: 5. The germline CDR1 and CDR2 sequences are MNHEY and SMNVEV (reference sequence). This CDR3 region has 15 residues. The CDR3 nucleotides are TGTGCCAGCAGCTATAGCGGGGGGGCTTACAATGAGCAGTTCTTC. It is translated as CASSYSGGAYNEQFF.

The chain carries TRBV27 and TRBJ2-5, with D tentatively TRBD2 (5 bases). Germline V CDR1 and CDR2: MNHEY, SMNVEV (reference sequence). The CDR3 contains 14 residues. Trimming removed 7 bases at V and 5 bases at J, with 17 bases between. CDR3 sequence (DNA): TGTGCCAGCACCCAACCGGGATCTGGGGAGACCCAGTACTTC. Protein sequence: CASTQPGSGETQYF.

The chain links TRBV29-1 to TRBJ2-5; D gene unclear. CDR1 SQVTM and CDR2 ANQGSEA come from the germline V gene. CDR3 size: 13 residues. The V end lost 2 bases, the J end lost 1 base, and 8 bases lay between the germline ends. CDR3 sequence reads: CSVEKPSQETQYF. The DNA for the CDR3 is TGCAGCGTTGAAAAACCCTCCCAAGAGACCCAGTACTTC.

V and J are TRBV10-2 and TRBJ1-1; D gene ambiguous. Per germline, CDR1 WSHSY and CDR2 SAAADI. V was pared by 4 bases and J by 1 base, with 7 bases between. This CDR3 contains 13 residues. The CDR3 loop reads CASSASRNTEAFF. DNA for the CDR3: TGCGCCAGCAGTGCGAGCCGGAACACTGAAGCTTTCTTT.

This chain joins TRBV6-5 and TRBJ2-5; 7 bases are a match to TRBD2. The CDR3 contains 13 residues. Germline V gene sequence: CDR1 MNHEY, CDR2 SVGAGI. J was trimmed by 5 bases and V by 6 bases; bases with no gene match: 6. CDR3 nucleotides: TGTGCCAGCAGCCGACTAGCTAGTGAGACCCAGTACTTC. Its protein product is CASSRLASETQYF.

The V gene is TRBV4-2, the J gene TRBJ2-1, with D possibly TRBD2 on 6 matching bases. The CDR3 length is 15 residues. Germline CDR1 LGHNA, CDR2 YNFKEQ. The V end was cut by 4 bases, the J end by 0 bases, with 10 bases between. The CDR3 nucleotides read TGTGCCAGCAGCCGAGGGACTCCCTCCTACAATGAGCAGTTCTTC. This encodes CASSRGTPSYNEQFF.

By frequency in the sample, this clone is medium-sized (0.01 to 0.1%). The chain uses TRBV27 and TRBJ2-1; a possible D gene is TRBD2 (6 bases). This CDR3 region has 14 residues. Germline V lookup: CDR1 MNHEY, CDR2 SMNVEV (reference sequence). Trimming pared 5 bases from V and 6 bases from J, leaving 14 bases between. The CDR3 protein is CASSPTGTSNEQFF. The CDR3 region has the DNA TGTGCCAGCAGTCCTACCGGGACTTCCAATGAGCAGTTCTTC.